This T cell receptor (beta chain) was retrieved from a study of blood T cell repertoires in COVID-19. Study-wide context: The United States, Italy and Spain were the sources of the acute and convalescent COVID-19 samples. From T cells, B-cell-depleted T cells, or PBMCs came the material, which was cDNA or gDNA.

The authors' processing: How many nucleated cells were present was estimated from reference gene primer amplification. Method: immunoSEQ multiplex PCR; TCRdb's copy keeps in-frame clones and lacks some. V and J calls and clone size are those listed in that table; D and trimming were worked out from the DNA. The top ten hold about 1.5% of the sample, which has under 200,000 clones, approximately 83% seen once. Germline CDR1 MNHEY, CDR2 SVGAGI. The V end was cut by 4 bases, the J end by 9 bases, with 10 bases between. The CDR3 is 12 amino acids. Sequencing was carried out using peripheral blood. The chain is built from TRBV6-5 and TRBJ2-1, with D hard to call. This receptor was taken from a human donor in a cohort sampled during active COVID-19. For the CDR3, the DNA is TGTGCCAGCAGTTCCTCAGGCGGTGAGCAGTTCTTC. This sequence encodes CASSSSGGEQFF.